Described below is a single T cell receptor beta chain sequence and its context. Other DNA sequences in this specimen translate into the identical CDR3. Naive CD8 cells were CD45RO-negative, positively selected for CCR7, excluding terminally differentiated effector memory CD45RA+ cells. This entry is derived from a study of shared clonotypes between healthy human individuals. Genomic DNA per cell subset filled all wells of several immunoSEQ plates. This table comes from immunoSEQ multiplex PCR, and its TCRdb copy is limited to in-frame clones, with some not included. The sample has about 580,000 clones; roughly 98% are singletons. The CDR3 extends over 14 amino acids. Germline trimming cut 0 bases from V and 6 bases from J; bases unmatched to any gene: 4. Germline V CDR1 and CDR2: SGDLS, YYNGEE.

The receptor comes from a young man in good health. This chain uses TRBV9 with TRBJ2-7; TRBD2 matches at 9 bases. The sequenced material came from naive CD8+ T cells sorted from blood. CDR3: CASSVGAGGPEQYF. The CDR3, as DNA: TGTGCCAGCAGCGTAGGGGCGGGAGGGCCCGAGCAGTACTTC. Full variable domain (outside the CDR3, taken from reference TRBV9 and TRBJ2-7): DSGVTQTPKHLITATGQRVTLRCSPRSGDLSVYWYQQSLDQGLQFLIQYYNGEERAKGNILERFSAQQFPDLHSELNLSSLELGDSALYFCASSVGAGGPEQYFGPGTRLTVT.